This T cell receptor (beta chain) was sequenced in a study of OX40 agonist ivuxolimab in advanced cancers. Overall study: With a range of roughly 23 to 79, age averaged approximately 60 years, and about 83% were male. Findings and caveats of the study: Which antigen the expanded peripheral T cells recognized is unknown.

With respect to this clone: Its antigen remains unknown.

TCRdb's copy holds only in-frame clones and misses some; the assay was immunoSEQ multiplex PCR. The table includes tens of thousands of clones, under 95% detected once. The CDR3 totals 18 residues. Germline V lookup: CDR1 LGHNA, CDR2 YSLEER. V was cut by 0 bases and J by 5 bases, with 22 bases left in between. Material: CD4+ or CD8+ T cells sorted from blood, obtained in a trial of the OX40 agonist ivuxolimab. This sequence joins TRBV4-3 and TRBJ1-1, with D possibly TRBD1 on 5 matching bases. The TCR comes from an adult with an advanced solid tumor such as melanoma, head and neck, liver or kidney cancer. CDR3 nucleotide sequence: TGCGCCAGCAGCCAAGATAGAAGTACAGGTATGTGGGGGACTGAAGCTTTCTTT. It is translated as CASSQDRSTGMWGTEAFF.